What follows describes a single T cell receptor beta chain. This CDR3 is 12 amino acids long. J lost 5 bases, V lost 4 bases, and 2 bases had no gene match. Germline CDR1 and CDR2: SQVTM and ANQGSEA. This sample is drawn from a study of T cell changes during pregnancy in multiple sclerosis. Only in-frame clones appear in the TCRdb table, and some are missing; sequencing was by immunoSEQ multiplex PCR. The sample has under 45,000 clones; 80% to 95% are singletons. The material was CD4+ T cells from peripheral blood mononuclear cells, obtained in the third trimester of pregnancy. This chain connects TRBV29-1 to TRBJ1-5; 7 bases align to TRBD1. This clonotype was sampled from a female donor in good health, enrolled as a control in a pregnancy study. The CDR3 nucleotides read TGCAGCGTTGGAGACAGGGATCAGCCCCAGCATTTT. Translation gives CSVGDRDQPQHF.